The source of this T cell receptor (beta chain) is a study of control samples from healthy donors and cancer patients (dated by TCRdb to 2020 to 2022). Library preparation employed the immunoSEQ multiplex PCR assay. TCRdb's version of the immuneACCESS table is confined to in-frame rearrangements and falls short of the full clone set. An unresolved V gene accounts for under half of the shortfall where checked; the remainder is of unknown origin. The sample profile shows 89,000 or so clones; around 87% of them were found once. The leading ten clones occupy over 15% of the sample. The CDR3, cysteine through phenylalanine, is 18 amino acids long. CDR3 DNA is the only sequence kept; it has 54 bases, read in frame from the first base. Via the germline V gene, CDR1 is LGHNA and CDR2 YNFKEQ. From V the trimming removes 4 bases and from J it removes 0 bases, while the gene matches leave 11 bases of the junction unaccounted for.

Remarks on this clone: Its specific antigen is unknown. No base qualities exist here, and no much larger clone lies one base off it.

In this chain, TRBV4-2 is recombined with TRBJ2-2; 7 middle bases align to TRBD2. What was sequenced was blood. The TCR comes from a man aged 50 or older in good health. For the CDR3, the sequence is CASSRGSGSGTNTGELFF. The DNA is TGTGCCAGCAGCCGTGGGTCAGGGAGCGGGACGAACACCGGGGAGCTGTTTTTT.